This T cell receptor beta chain was captured by sequencing in a study of vaccination effects on CD4 cells after COVID-19 (dated by TCRdb to 2021 to 2024). Looking at the study overall: Participants received two doses of either the BNT162b2 or the mRNA-1273 mRNA SARS-CoV-2 vaccine. Altogether, roughly 10 COVID-19 convalescent patients and a few SARS-CoV-2-naive healthy vaccine recipients made up the full study. Cultures from other donors in the study were sequenced using the Oncomine TCR Beta short-read assay on an Illumina iSeq 100. SARS-CoV-2 spike-specific CD4+ TCR repertoires were compared before and after mRNA vaccination in COVID-19 convalescent patients and in infection-naive vaccine recipients. Study-wide findings and limitations: Among healthy vaccine recipients, nearly all vaccine-induced clones were SARS-CoV-2 mono-reactive, and only 1 of 255 was cross-reactive with common cold coronaviruses. The study was limited by a small number of convalescent patients, and early post-infection timepoints were lacking. Clones induced by infection and clones induced by vaccination both contracted markedly at late timepoints after vaccination, which fits with T cell responses waning over time.

The library was made by the immunoSEQ multiplex PCR assay. DNA from the CD4+ T cells that had been cultured and isolated underwent TCR beta CDR3 sequencing. The authors' pipeline ran thus. Non-productive TCR sequences were removed and reads were trimmed to the CDR3 region, keeping CDR3s of at least 7 amino acids. The MANAFEST web app was used to pick out antigen-specific clonotypes by comparing their expansion in peptide wells with that in reference cultures. To be called positive, a clone needed expansion at FDR<0.05 compared with the reference and with all other wells, an odds ratio greater than 5, and a frequency greater than 0.1% in two replicate wells. Cross-reactive clonotypes were defined as significantly expanded in SARS-CoV-2 spike wells and in at least one common cold coronavirus spike condition. Using the stringdist R package, CDR3 similarity was measured by Levenshtein distance, and unrooted trees were constructed with ape in R 3.6.1. Imported from immuneACCESS, the table was reduced by TCRdb to in-frame sequences with V and J called. These copies leave out some clones; in studies compared against another copy, an unresolved V gene accounts for under half, and the cause of the remainder is not known. For V, J and clone size, that table is used; D and trimming come from the DNA. Within this sample are approximately 30,000 clones, with roughly 63% of them counted one time only. 25% to 30% of the sample belongs to the ten largest clones.

Turning to this clone: Its recognized antigen is unknown. No much larger clonotype is one base removed from it; base qualities were not supplied.

CDR1 is given as SGHAT and CDR2 as FQNNGV, both from the germline V gene. The CDR3 contains 14 residues, cysteine and phenylalanine counted. The kept DNA is CDR3 alone, 42 bases in frame from the first base. V drops 3 bases and J drops 4 bases, leaving 12 bases in between. In the ViraFEST assay, PBMC were stimulated with viral peptide pools, and antigen-specific CD4+ T cell clonotypes were then identified by expansion using TCR sequencing. After about 9 days of culture, CD4+ T cells were isolated with the EasySep CD4+ T cell isolation kit. Negative nucleocapsid antibody results before and after vaccination confirmed that the healthy vaccine recipients had no prior SARS-CoV-2 infection. Each well held two million PBMC cultured in IMDM containing roughly 5% human AB serum, roughly 9.6 IU/ml IL-2 and gentamicin, along with approximately 10 ug/ml peptides. On days 3 and 7, half of the culture medium was replaced with fresh IL-2-containing medium. Each peptide stimulation condition was cultured in triplicate wells unless otherwise noted. PBMC were separated from whole blood using Ficoll-Paque Plus gradient centrifugation and were then either cryopreserved at -140C or used fresh. The spike proteins of SARS-CoV-2 and of the common cold coronaviruses HCoV-NL63, HCoV-OC43 and HCoV-229E were spanned by overlapping peptide pools. The QIAamp micro DNA kit was used to extract genomic DNA from the cultured CD4+ T cells.

The sample in question was CD4+ T cells from PBMCs cultured with HCoV-229E spike peptides, obtained before COVID-19 vaccination. This sample's cell subset or site label indicates: HCoV-229E spike overlapping peptide pool stimulation. This TCR was recovered from a human donor who received a COVID-19 vaccine. Recombination joined TRBV11-2 with TRBJ1-1; TRBD1 is perhaps the D gene, given 6 matching bases. The sequence in DNA is TGTGCCAGCAGCTTCCAGGGGAGAGGCACTGAAGCTTTCTTT. This encodes CASSFQGRGTEAFF.